This is a list of T cell receptor beta chains from one sample in a study of T cells in Graves' hyperthyroidism and ophthalmopathy. TCRdb processed the multiplex PCR reads anew with MiXCR; each CDR3 protein has one entry. The sample consists of about 98,000 distinct CDR3 sequences, roughly 37% of them appearing once. Source material: peripheral blood or thyroid tissue (not recorded which). The receptor source for this set is a woman between 25 and 40 years old with Graves' hyperthyroidism. CDR3s include the opening cysteine and the closing phenylalanine or tryptophan. The order of the fields is clone size, J gene, V gene, D gene, CDR3 protein, CDR3 DNA. A D gene is named only where the DNA matches it firmly. Only some rows state a clone size, as once, few, many or a class for expanded clones.

. TRBJ2-6 TRBV7-9 TRBD1 CASNVGQGYGAF TGTGCCAGCAACGTGGGACAGGGTTATGGAGCTTTC
medium-sized TRBJ2-5 TRBV7-8 . CASSPRDQTKETQYF TGTGCCAGCAGCCCCCGGGACCAAACGAAAGAGACCCAGTACTTC
. TRBJ1-1 TRBV15 . CATSSRDTEAFF TGTGCCACCAGCAGTCGGGACACTGAAGCTTTCTTT
many TRBJ2-2 TRBV5-1 TRBD1 CASSIRDSNTGELFF TGCGCCAGCAGCATCCGGGACAGTAACACCGGGGAGCTGTTTTTT
many TRBJ1-1 TRBV5-1 TRBD1 CASSLGQGRVAFF TGCGCCAGCAGCCTGGGACAGGGAAGGGTAGCTTTCTTT
. TRBJ2-7 TRBV7-9 . CASSMDVTYGQYF TGCGCCAGCAGTATGGACGTCACCTACGGGCAGTACTTC
once TRBJ2-5 TRBV6-1 . CASSQISNQPQYF TGTGCCAGCAGCCAGATTAGCAATCAGCCCCAGTACTTC
. TRBJ1-2 TRBV2 . CASQRGSTNYGYTF TGTGCCAGCCAACGGGGATCCACTAACTATGGCTACACCTTC
. TRBJ2-2 TRBV20-1 . CSARFATGELFF TGCAGTGCTAGATTTGCTACAGGGGAGCTGTTTTTT
many TRBJ2-7 TRBV6-6 . CASSYSNWDTAYEQYF TGTGCCAGCAGTTACTCGAATTGGGACACCGCCTACGAGCAGTACTTC
. TRBJ2-5 TRBV7-3 TRBD2 CASSLGRHREGETQYF TGTGCCAGCAGCTTAGGGAGACACCGGGAGGGAGAGACCCAGTACTTC
many TRBJ1-6 TRBV4-2 TRBD1 CASSQDSGQGASPLHF TGTGCCAGCAGCCAAGATTCGGGACAGGGGGCCTCGCCCCTCCACTTT
once TRBJ1-4 TRBV30 . CAWSVLGAANEKLFF TGTGCCTGGAGTGTATTGGGGGCGGCTAATGAAAAACTGTTTTTT
. TRBJ2-7 TRBV10-3 TRBD2 CATSSGYPYEQYF TGTGCCACTTCTAGCGGTTATCCCTACGAGCAGTACTTC
. TRBJ1-5 TRBV20-1 TRBD1 CSASSRQGDRPQHF TGCAGTGCTAGTTCCCGACAGGGTGATCGGCCTCAGCATTTT
. TRBJ2-5 TRBV5-6 TRBD1 CASSGWTGSQETQYF TGTGCCAGCAGCGGGTGGACAGGGAGCCAAGAGACCCAGTACTTC
. TRBJ2-5 TRBV7-9 TRBD1 CASSQDRGTRTQYF TGTGCCAGCAGTCAAGACAGGGGAACTCGGACCCAGTACTTC
many TRBJ2-7 TRBV5-1 TRBD2 CASSLVLAGEYEQYF TGCGCCAGCAGCTTGGTCCTAGCGGGAGAATACGAGCAGTACTTC
many TRBJ2-2 TRBV4-2 . CASSQERYTGELFF TGTGCCAGCAGCCAAGAAAGATACACCGGGGAGCTGTTTTTT
many TRBJ2-7 TRBV27 . CASSFTSPPYEQYF TGTGCCAGCAGTTTCACCAGCCCTCCCTACGAGCAGTACTTC
many TRBJ1-2 TRBV10-3 . CAISSTRSGGYTF TGTGCCATCAGTTCCACCCGGTCGGGTGGCTACACCTTC
many TRBJ2-2 TRBV19 TRBD1 CASSTGTGWSPGELFF TGTGCCAGTAGTACCGGGACAGGGTGGAGTCCCGGGGAGCTGTTTTTT
. TRBJ2-5 TRBV7-6 TRBD2 CASSLVGLAGTETQYF TGTGCCAGCAGCTTAGTGGGACTAGCGGGGACAGAGACCCAGTACTTC
. TRBJ2-2 TRBV6-1 . CASPSPAMEKEADTGELLF TGTGCCTCACCGAGCCCAGCAATGGAGAAGGAAGCGGACACCGGGGAGCTGCTTTTT
many TRBJ2-3 TRBV12-3/TRBV12-4 . CASSLKGADTQYF TGTGCCAGCAGTTTAAAGGGGGCAGATACGCAGTATTTT
few TRBJ2-5 TRBV7-9 TRBD2 CASSPGTSAEETQYF TGTGCCAGCAGTCCCGGGACTAGCGCCGAAGAGACCCAGTACTTC
many TRBJ2-7 TRBV20-1 TRBD2 CSARLAGTYEQYF TGCAGTGCTAGACTAGCGGGGACTTACGAGCAGTACTTC
many TRBJ1-5 TRBV28 . CASSLEPVNQPQHF TGTGCCAGCAGTTTAGAGCCGGTCAATCAGCCCCAGCATTTT
many TRBJ1-2 TRBV10-3 . CAISLRSDYGYTF TGTGCCATCAGCCTACGATCGGACTATGGCTACACCTTC
many TRBJ2-2 TRBV5-1 . CASSSPHGWGPETGELFF TGCGCCAGCAGCTCACCTCATGGCTGGGGCCCGGAGACCGGGGAGCTGTTTTTT
. TRBJ2-2 TRBV7-9 . CASSAGGELVF TGTGCCAGCAGCGCCGGCGGGGAGCTGGTTTTT
. TRBJ1-3 TRBV2 . CASNTVGNTIYF TGTGCCAGCAATACAGTCGGGAACACCATATATTTT
many TRBJ2-5 TRBV28 . CASSFVSRETQYF TGTGCCAGCAGTTTTGTCTCCCGAGAGACCCAGTACTTC
once TRBJ2-7 TRBV12-3/TRBV12-4 TRBD2 CASTFGRAYEQYF TGTGCCAGCACCTTTGGGAGGGCCTACGAGCAGTACTTC
many TRBJ2-3 TRBV9 . CASSVVDFTDTQYF TGTGCCAGCAGCGTAGTGGACTTCACAGATACGCAGTATTTT
many TRBJ2-5 TRBV12-3/TRBV12-4 TRBD2 CASSLGTGGETQYF TGTGCCAGCAGTTTGGGCACGGGGGGGGAGACCCAGTACTTC
. TRBJ2-5 TRBV13 TRBD1 CASSVGTGSETQYF TGTGCCAGCAGCGTCGGGACAGGGTCGGAGACCCAGTACTTC
. TRBJ2-6 TRBV10-3 . CAISDTRANVLTF TGTGCCATCAGTGATACCAGGGCCAACGTCCTGACTTTC
. TRBJ2-1 TRBV12-3/TRBV12-4 . CASRTAGNEQFF TGTGCCAGCAGGACCGCGGGGAATGAGCAGTTCTTC
many TRBJ2-7 TRBV29-1 . CSVTDRYSYEQYF TGCAGCGTGACTGACAGGTACTCCTACGAGCAGTACTTC
many TRBJ2-5 TRBV20-1 . CSEIGQGRETQYF TGCAGTGAGATAGGGCAGGGAAGAGAGACCCAGTACTTC
many TRBJ2-7 TRBV10-3 TRBD2 CATAGGPYEQYF TGTGCCACAGCGGGAGGGCCGTACGAGCAGTACTTC